The 6 T cell receptor beta chains in this list originate from one sample, sequenced in a study of chronic HIV infection and antiretroviral therapy. One entry per CDR3 protein, called by TCRdb with MiXCR from the 5' RACE reads. The table shows around 30,000 distinct CDR3 sequences, with roughly 8.7% occurring only once. Material: peripheral blood. The source of these receptors is an adult who had HIV and had not received antiretroviral therapy, or was an uninfected healthy control (not recorded which).

This clonotype was seen a handful of times. This chain joins TRBV9 and TRBJ2-2; D uncertain. The V gene lost 0 bases and the J gene lost 6 bases, with 6 bases spanning the gap. The CDR3 extends over 13 amino acids. The germline V gene has CDR1 SGDLS and CDR2 YYNGEE. CDR3 nucleotide sequence: TGTGCCAGCAGCGTAGGAATGGCCGGGGAGCTGTTTTTT. Translated, it gives CASSVGMAGELFF.

This rearrangement joins TRBV6-1 to TRBJ2-6, with D perhaps TRBD1 (6 bases). Germline CDR1 MNHNS, CDR2 SASEGT. The length of the CDR3 is 17 residues. The V end lost 7 bases, the J end lost 3 bases, and 19 bases lay between the germline ends. This chain's CDR3 is CASIWGHLTFGANVLTF. CDR3 sequence (DNA): TGTGCCAGCATCTGGGGGCACCTTACTTTTGGGGCCAACGTCCTGACTTTC.

This clonotype was seen more than once but under ten times. CDR3 coding DNA: TGTGCCAGCAGTTTAAAATCCGGGTATAATTCACCCCTCCACTTT. Encoded protein: CASSLKSGYNSPLHF. The rearrangement joins TRBV27 to TRBJ1-6; D remains ambiguous. The CDR3 is 15 amino acids. CDR1 is MNHEY, CDR2 SMNVEV, per germline (reference sequence). Trimming stripped 2 bases from V and 4 bases from J, with 9 bases between.

This clonotype showed up just a few times. The chain carries TRBV5-1 and TRBJ1-1; D not certain. The germline V gene encodes CDR1 SGHRS and CDR2 YFSETQ. This CDR3 has 15 residues. Trimming took off 4 bases at V and 2 bases at J, with 15 bases between the two ends. The chain's CDR3 is CASSPTRGSNTEAFF. The CDR3 coding sequence is TGCGCCAGCAGCCCCACCCGTGGGAGTAACACTGAAGCTTTCTTT.

This clonotype was seen only a few times. The chain carries TRBV10-2 and TRBJ1-6; TRBD1 aligns across 11 bases. Unmatched junction bases numbered 5, after V lost 7 bases and J lost 6 bases. CDR3 length: 15 residues. The germline CDR1 and CDR2 sequences are WSHSY and SAAADI. The CDR3 reads CASTLGTGGNSPLHF. The CDR3 region has the DNA TGCGCCAGCACCCTCGGGACAGGGGGTAATTCACCCCTCCACTTT.

V usage is TRBV12-3 or TRBV12-4 and J usage is TRBJ1-1; D gene ambiguous. V lost 3 bases to trimming and J lost 6 bases, with 8 bases between them. This CDR3 is 12 amino acids long. In DNA, the CDR3 is TGTGCCAGCAGTTTCGGAGGGCCTGAAGCTTTCTTT. Translation gives CASSFGGPEAFF.